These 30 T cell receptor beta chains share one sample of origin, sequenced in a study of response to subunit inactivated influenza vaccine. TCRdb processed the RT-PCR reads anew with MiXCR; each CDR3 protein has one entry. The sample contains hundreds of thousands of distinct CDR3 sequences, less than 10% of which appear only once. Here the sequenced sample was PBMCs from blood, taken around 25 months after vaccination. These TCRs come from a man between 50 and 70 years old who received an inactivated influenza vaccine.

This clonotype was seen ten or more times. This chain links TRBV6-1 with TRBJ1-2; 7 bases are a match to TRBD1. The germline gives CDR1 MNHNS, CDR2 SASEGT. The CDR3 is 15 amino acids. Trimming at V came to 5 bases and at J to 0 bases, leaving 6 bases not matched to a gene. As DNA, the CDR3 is TGTGCCAGCAGTCGATCGGGACAGTCTAACTATGGCTACACCTTC. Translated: CASSRSGQSNYGYTF.

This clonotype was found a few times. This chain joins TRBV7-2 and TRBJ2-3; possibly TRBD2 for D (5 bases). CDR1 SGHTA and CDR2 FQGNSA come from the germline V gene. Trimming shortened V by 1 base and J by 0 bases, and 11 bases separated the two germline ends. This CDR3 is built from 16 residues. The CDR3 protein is CASSLGGSRSTDTQYF. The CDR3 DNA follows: TGTGCCAGCAGCTTAGGAGGGAGCAGAAGCACAGATACGCAGTATTTT.

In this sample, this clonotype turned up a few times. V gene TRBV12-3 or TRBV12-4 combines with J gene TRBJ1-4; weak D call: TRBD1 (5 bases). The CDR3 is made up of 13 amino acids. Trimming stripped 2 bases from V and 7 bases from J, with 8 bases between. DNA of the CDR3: TGTGCCAGCAGTTTAAAAGGGGCTGAAAAACTGTTTTTT. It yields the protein CASSLKGAEKLFF.

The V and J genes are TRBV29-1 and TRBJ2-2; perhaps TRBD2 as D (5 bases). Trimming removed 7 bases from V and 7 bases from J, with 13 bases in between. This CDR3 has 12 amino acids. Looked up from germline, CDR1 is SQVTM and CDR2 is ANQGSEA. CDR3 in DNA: TGCAGCGCCGAGGGCCTCCACGGGGAGCTGTTTTTT. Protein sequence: CSAEGLHGELFF.

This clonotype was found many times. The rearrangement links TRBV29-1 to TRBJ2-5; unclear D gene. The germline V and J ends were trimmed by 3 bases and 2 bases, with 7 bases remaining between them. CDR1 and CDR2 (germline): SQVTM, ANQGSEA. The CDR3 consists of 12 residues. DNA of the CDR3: TGCAGCGTTGATAGCAGTCAAGAGACCCAGTACTTC. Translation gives CSVDSSQETQYF.

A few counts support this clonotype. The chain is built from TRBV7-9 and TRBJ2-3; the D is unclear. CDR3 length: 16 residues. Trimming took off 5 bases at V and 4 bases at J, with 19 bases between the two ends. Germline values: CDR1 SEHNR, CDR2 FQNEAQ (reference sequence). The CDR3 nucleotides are TGTGCCAGCAGCCCGATCGACGGAAAAGACCCAGATACGCAGTATTTT. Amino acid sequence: CASSPIDGKDPDTQYF.

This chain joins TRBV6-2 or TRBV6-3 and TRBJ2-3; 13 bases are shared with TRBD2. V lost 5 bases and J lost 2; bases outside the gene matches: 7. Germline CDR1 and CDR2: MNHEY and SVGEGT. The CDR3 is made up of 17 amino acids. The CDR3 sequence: CASSQLAGGPPTDTQYF. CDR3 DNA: TGTGCCAGCAGTCAACTAGCGGGGGGGCCACCCACAGATACGCAGTATTTT.

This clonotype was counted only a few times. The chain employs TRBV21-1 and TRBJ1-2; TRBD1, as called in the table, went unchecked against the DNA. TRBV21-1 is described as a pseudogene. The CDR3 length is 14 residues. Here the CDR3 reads CASSNRYRTYGYTF. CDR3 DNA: TGTGCCAGCAGCAATAGGTACAGGACCTATGGCTACACCTTC.

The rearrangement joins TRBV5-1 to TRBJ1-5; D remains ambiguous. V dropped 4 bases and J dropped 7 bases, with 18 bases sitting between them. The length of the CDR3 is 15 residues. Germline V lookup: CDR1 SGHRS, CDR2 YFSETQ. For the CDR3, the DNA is TGCGCCAGCAGCAAGAGCGGTGGGGTCGGGCAGCCCCAGCATTTT. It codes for CASSKSGGVGQPQHF.

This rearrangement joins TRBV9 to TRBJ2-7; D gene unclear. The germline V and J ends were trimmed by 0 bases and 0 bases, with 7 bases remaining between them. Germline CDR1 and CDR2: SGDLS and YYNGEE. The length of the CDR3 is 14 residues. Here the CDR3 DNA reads TGTGCCAGCAGCGTAGTCAGTACCTCCTACGAGCAGTACTTC. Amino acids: CASSVVSTSYEQYF.

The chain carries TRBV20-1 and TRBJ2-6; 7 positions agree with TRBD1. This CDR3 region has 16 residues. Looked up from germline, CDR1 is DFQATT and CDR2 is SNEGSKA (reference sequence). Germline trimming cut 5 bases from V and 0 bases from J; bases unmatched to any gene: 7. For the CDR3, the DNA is TGCAGTGCTCCACAGGGGCGATACTCTGGGGCCAACGTCCTGACTTTC. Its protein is CSAPQGRYSGANVLTF.

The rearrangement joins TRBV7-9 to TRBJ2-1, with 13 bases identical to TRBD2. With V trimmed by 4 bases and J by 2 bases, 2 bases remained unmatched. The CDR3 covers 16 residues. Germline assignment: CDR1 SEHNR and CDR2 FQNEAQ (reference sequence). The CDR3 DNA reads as TGTGCCAGCAGCTGGGGACTAGCGGGGACCTACAATGAGCAGTTCTTC. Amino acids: CASSWGLAGTYNEQFF.

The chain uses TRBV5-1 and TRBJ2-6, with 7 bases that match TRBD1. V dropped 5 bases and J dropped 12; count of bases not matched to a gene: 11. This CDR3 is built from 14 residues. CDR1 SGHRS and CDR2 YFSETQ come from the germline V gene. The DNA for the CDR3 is TGCGCCAGCAGACCCGGACAGGAGTCGTCCGTCCTGACTTTC. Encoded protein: CASRPGQESSVLTF.

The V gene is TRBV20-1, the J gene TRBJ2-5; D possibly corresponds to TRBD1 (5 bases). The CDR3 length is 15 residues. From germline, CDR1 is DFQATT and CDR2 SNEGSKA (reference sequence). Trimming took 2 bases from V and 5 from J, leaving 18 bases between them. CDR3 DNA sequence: TGCAGTGCTAGACCCCCTGGCAGGGTGGGGGAGACCCAGTACTTC. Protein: CSARPPGRVGETQYF.

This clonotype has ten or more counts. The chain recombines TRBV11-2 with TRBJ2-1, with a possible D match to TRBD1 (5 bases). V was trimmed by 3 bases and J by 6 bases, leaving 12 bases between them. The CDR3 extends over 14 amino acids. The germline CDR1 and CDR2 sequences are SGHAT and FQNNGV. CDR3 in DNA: TGTGCCAGCAGCTTGTTTGGGGCGGTCAATGAGCAGTTCTTC. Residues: CASSLFGAVNEQFF.

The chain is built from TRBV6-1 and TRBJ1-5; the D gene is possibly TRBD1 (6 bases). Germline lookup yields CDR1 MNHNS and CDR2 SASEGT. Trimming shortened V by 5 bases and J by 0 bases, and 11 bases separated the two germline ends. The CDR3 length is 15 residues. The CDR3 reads CASSPDRNSNQPQHF. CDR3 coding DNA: TGTGCCAGCAGTCCCGACAGGAATAGCAATCAGCCCCAGCATTTT.

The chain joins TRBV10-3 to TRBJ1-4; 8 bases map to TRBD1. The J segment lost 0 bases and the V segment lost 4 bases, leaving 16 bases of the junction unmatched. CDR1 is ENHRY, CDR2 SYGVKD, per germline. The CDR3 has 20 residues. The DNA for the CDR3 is TGTGCCATCAGTGCCCACCACCGGCCGGGACAGGATGCAACTAATGAAAAACTGTTTTTT. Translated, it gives CAISAHHRPGQDATNEKLFF.

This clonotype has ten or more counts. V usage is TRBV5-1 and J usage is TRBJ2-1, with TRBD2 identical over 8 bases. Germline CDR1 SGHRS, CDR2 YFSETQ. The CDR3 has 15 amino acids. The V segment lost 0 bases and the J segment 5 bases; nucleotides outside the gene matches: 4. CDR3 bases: TGCGCCAGCAGCTTGGCCAGCGGGAGTAACAATGAGCAGTTCTTC. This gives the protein CASSLASGSNNEQFF.

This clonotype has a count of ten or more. CDR3 sequence reads: CASSLGSAIYGYTF. CDR3 nucleotides: TGCGCCAGCAGCTTGGGCTCAGCAATCTATGGCTACACCTTC. This chain joins TRBV5-1 and TRBJ1-2, with D unresolved. The ends were cut back, 0 bases at V and 4 bases at J, with 10 bases in the middle. The CDR3 runs to 14 residues. From germline, CDR1 is SGHRS and CDR2 YFSETQ.

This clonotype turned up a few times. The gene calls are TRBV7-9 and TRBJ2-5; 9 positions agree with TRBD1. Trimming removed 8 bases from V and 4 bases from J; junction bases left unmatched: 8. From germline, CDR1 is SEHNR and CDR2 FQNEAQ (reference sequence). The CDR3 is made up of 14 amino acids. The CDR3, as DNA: TGTGCCAGCTCGGGGGACAGGGTGAGAGAGACCCAGTACTTC. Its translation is CASSGDRVRETQYF.

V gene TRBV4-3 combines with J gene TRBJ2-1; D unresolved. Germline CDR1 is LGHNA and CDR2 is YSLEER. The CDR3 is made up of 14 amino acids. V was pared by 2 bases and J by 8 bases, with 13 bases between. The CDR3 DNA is TGCGCCAGCAGCCAAAGATATGCCCGGGATGAGCAGTTCTTC. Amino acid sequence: CASSQRYARDEQFF.

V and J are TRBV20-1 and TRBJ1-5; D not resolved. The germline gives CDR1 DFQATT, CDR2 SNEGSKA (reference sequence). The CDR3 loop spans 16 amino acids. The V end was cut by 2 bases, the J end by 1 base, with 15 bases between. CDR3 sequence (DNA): TGCAGTGCTAGATCCAGAGGAGGATTCAGCAATCAGCCCCAGCATTTT. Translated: CSARSRGGFSNQPQHF.

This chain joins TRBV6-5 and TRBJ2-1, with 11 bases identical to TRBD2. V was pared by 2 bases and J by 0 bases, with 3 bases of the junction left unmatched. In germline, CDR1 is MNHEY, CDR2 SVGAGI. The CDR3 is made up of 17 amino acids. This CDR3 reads CASSYGGLADSYNEQFF. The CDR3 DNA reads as TGTGCCAGCAGTTACGGGGGACTAGCGGACTCCTACAATGAGCAGTTCTTC.

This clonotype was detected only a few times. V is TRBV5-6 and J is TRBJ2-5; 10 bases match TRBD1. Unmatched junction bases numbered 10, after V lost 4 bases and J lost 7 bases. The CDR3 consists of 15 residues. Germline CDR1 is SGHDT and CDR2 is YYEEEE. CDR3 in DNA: TGTGCCAGCAGCCAGGACAGGGGGTTCCGGGGGACCCAGTACTTC. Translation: CASSQDRGFRGTQYF.

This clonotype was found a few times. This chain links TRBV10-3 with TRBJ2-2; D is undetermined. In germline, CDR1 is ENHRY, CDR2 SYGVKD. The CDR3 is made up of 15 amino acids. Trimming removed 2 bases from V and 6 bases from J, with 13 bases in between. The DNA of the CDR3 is TGTGCCATCAGTGAGGGCGCCGTCGTCCCCGGGGAGCTGTTTTTT. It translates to CAISEGAVVPGELFF.

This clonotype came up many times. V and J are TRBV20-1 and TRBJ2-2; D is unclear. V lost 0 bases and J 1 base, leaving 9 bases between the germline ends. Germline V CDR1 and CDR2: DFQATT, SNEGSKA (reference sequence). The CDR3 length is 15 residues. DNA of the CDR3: TGCAGTGCTAGAGACAGGCCCATGAACACCGGGGAGCTGTTTTTT. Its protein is CSARDRPMNTGELFF.

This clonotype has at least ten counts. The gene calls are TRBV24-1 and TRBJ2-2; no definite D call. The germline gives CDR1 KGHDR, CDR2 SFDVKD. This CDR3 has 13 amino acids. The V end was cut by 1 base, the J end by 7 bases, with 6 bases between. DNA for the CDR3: TGTGCCACCAGTGATTTAAAGTTCGGGGAGCTGTTTTTT. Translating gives CATSDLKFGELFF.

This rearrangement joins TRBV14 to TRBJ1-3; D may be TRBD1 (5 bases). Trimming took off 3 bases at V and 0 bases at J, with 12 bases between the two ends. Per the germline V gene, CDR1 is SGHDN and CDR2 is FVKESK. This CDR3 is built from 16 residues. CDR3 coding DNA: TGTGCCAGCAGCCATTTGAGGGGAAGCTCTGGAAACACCATATATTTT. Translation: CASSHLRGSSGNTIYF. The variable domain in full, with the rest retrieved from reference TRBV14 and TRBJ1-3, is EAGVTQFPSHSVIEKGQTVTLRCDPISGHDNLYWYRRVMGKEIKFLLHFVKESKQDESGMPNNRFLAERTGGTYSTLKVQPAELEDSGVYFCASSHLRGSSGNTIYFGEGSWLTVV.

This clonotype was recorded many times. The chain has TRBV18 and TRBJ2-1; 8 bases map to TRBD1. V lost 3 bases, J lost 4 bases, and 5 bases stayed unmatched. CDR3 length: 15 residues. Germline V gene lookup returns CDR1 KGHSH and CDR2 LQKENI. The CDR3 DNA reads TGTGCCAGCTCACCCGGGACAGGTATATACAATGAGCAGTTCTTC. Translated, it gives CASSPGTGIYNEQFF.

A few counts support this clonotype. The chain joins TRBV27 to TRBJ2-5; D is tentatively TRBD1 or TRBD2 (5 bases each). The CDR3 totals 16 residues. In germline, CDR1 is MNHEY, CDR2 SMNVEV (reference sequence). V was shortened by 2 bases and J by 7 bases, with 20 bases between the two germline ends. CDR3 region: CASSLRGVGGSWTQYF. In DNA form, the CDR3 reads TGTGCCAGCAGTTTAAGAGGGGTCGGCGGCTCTTGGACCCAGTACTTC.